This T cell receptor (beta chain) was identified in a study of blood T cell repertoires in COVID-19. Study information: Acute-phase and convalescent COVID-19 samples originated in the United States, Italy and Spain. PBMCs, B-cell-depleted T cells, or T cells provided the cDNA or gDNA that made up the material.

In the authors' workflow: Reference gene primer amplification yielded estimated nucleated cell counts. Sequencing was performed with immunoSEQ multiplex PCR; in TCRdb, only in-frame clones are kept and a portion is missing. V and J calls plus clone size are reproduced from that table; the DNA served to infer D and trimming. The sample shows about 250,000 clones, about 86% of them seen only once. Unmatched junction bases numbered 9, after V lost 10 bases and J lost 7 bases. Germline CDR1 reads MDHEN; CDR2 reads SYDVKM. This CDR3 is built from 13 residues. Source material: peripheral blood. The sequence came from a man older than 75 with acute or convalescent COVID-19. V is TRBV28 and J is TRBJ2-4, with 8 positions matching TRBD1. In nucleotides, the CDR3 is TGTGCCACGGACAAACAGGGGGTGAACATTCAGTACTTC. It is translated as CATDKQGVNIQYF.